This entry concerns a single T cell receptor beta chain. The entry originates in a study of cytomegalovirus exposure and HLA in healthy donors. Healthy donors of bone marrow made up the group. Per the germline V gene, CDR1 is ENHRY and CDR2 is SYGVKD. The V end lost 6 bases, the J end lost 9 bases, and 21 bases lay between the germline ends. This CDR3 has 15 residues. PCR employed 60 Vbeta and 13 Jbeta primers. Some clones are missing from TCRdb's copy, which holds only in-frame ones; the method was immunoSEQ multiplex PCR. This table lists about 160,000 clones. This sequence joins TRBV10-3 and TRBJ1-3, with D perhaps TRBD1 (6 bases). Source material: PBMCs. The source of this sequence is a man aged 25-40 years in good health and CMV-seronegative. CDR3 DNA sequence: TGTGCCATCAGCGAAGGGGGGGGCTCCGGGGGCACCATATATTTT. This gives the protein CAISEGGGSGGTIYF.